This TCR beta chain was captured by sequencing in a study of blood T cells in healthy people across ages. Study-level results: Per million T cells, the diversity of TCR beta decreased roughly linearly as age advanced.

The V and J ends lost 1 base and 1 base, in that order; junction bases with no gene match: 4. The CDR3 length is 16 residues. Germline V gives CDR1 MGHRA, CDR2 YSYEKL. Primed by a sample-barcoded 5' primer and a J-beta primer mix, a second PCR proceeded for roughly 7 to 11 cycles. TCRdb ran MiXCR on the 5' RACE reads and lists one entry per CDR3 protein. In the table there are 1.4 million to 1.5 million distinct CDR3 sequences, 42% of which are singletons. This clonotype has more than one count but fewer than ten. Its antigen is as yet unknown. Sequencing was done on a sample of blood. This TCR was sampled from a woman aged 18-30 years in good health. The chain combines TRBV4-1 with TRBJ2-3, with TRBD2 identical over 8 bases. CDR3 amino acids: CASSQVEAGGTDTQYF. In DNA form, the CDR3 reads TGCGCCAGCAGCCAAGTAGAAGCGGGGGGCACAGATACGCAGTATTTT.